One T cell receptor (beta chain) is described in this entry. Antigen unknown. This record belongs to a study of OX40 agonist ivuxolimab in advanced cancers. The study's findings and limits: Still undetermined is the antigen specificity of the expanded peripheral T cells.

Only in-frame clones appear in the TCRdb table, and some are missing; sequencing was by immunoSEQ multiplex PCR. The sample has approximately 35,000 clones, approximately 90% seen once. This TCR was sampled from an adult with an advanced solid tumor such as melanoma, head and neck, liver or kidney cancer. The material was CD4+ or CD8+ T cells sorted from blood, obtained in a trial of the OX40 agonist ivuxolimab.

CDR3 region: CASSFGAADTQYF. DNA of the CDR3: TGCGCCAGCAGCTTCGGGGCTGCAGATACGCAGTATTTT. The gene calls are TRBV5-1 and TRBJ2-3; either TRBD1 or TRBD2 may supply D (5 bases each). There are 13 residues in the CDR3. Trimming took off 2 bases at V and 4 bases at J, with 8 bases between the two ends. Germline-derived CDR1 and CDR2 are SGHRS and YFSETQ.